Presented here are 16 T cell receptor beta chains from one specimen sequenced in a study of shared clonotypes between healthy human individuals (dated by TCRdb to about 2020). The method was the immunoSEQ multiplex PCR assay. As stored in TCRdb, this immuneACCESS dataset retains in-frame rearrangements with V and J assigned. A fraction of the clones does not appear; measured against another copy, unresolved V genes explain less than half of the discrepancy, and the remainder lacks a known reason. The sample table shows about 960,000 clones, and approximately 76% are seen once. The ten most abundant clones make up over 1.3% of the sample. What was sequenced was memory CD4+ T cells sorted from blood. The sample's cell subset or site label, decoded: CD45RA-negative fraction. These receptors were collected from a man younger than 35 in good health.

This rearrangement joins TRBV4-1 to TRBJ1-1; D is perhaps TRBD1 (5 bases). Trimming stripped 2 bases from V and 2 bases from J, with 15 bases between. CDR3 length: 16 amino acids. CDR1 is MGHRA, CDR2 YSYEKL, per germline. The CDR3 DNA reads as TGCGCCAGCAGCCAAATCCGGGACCGAGGTAACACTGAAGCTTTCTTT. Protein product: CASSQIRDRGNTEAFF.

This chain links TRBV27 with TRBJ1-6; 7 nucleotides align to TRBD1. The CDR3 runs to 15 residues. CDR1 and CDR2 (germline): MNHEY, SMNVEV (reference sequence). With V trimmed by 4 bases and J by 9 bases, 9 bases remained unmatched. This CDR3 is CASSSTPTGPSPLHF. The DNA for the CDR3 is TGTGCCAGCAGTTCGACCCCGACAGGGCCTTCACCCCTCCACTTT.

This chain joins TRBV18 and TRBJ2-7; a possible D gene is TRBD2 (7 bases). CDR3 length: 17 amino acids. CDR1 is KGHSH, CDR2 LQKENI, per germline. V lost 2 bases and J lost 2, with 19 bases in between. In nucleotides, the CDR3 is TGTGCCAGCTCACCATCGGGGGGCCTCTTTACAGCCTACGAGCAGTACTTC. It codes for CASSPSGGLFTAYEQYF. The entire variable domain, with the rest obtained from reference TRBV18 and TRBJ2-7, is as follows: NAGVMQNPRHLVRRRGQEARLRCSPMKGHSHVYWYRQLPEEGLKFMVYLQKENIIDESGMPKERFSAEFPKEGPSILRIQQVVRGDSAAYFCASSPSGGLFTAYEQYFGPGTRLTVT.

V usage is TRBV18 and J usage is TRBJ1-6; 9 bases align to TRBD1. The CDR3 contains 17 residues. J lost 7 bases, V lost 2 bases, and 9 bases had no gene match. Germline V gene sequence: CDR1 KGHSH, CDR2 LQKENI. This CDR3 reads CASSPSILGQGNSPLHF. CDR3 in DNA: TGTGCCAGCTCACCAAGTATACTGGGACAGGGCAATTCACCCCTCCACTTT.

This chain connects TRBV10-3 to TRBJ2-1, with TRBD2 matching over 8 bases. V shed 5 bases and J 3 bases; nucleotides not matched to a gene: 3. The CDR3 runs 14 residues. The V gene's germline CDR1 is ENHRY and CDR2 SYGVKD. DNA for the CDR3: TGTGCCATCAGTTCAGCGGGAGACTACAATGAGCAGTTCTTC. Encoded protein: CAISSAGDYNEQFF.

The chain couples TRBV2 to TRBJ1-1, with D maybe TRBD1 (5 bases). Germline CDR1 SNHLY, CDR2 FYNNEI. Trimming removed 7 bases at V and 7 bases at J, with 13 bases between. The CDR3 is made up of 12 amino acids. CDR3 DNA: TGTGCCAGCACAAAAGGGGTGGGTGAAGCTTTCTTT. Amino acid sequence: CASTKGVGEAFF.

Here the CDR3 reads CASSGGQLTTEAFF. CDR3 coding DNA: TGCGCCAGCAGCGGCGGACAGTTGACCACTGAAGCTTTCTTT. The chain uses TRBV5-1 and TRBJ1-1, with D maybe TRBD1 (6 bases). CDR3 size: 14 residues. V was clipped by 4 bases and J by 4 bases, with 14 bases between them. Germline CDR1 reads SGHRS; CDR2 reads YFSETQ.

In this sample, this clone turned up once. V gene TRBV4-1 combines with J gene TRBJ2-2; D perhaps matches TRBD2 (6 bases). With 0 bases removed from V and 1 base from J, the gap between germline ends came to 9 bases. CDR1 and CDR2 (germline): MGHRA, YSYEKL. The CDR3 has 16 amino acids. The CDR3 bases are TGCGCCAGCAGCCAAGATGGTAGCGGGAACACCGGGGAGCTGTTTTTT. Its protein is CASSQDGSGNTGELFF.

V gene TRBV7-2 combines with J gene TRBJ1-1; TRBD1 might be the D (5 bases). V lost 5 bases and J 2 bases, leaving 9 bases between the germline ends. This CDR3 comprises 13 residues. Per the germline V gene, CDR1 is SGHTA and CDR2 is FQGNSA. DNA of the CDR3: TGTGCCAGCAGCGGACGGGGCAACACTGAAGCTTTCTTT. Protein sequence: CASSGRGNTEAFF. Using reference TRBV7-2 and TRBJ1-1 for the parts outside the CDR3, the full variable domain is GAGVSQSPSNKVTEKGKDVELRCDPISGHTALYWYRQSLGQGLEFLIYFQGNSAPDKSGLPSDRFSAERTGGSVSTLTIQRTQQEDSAVYLCASSGRGNTEAFFGQGTRLTVV.

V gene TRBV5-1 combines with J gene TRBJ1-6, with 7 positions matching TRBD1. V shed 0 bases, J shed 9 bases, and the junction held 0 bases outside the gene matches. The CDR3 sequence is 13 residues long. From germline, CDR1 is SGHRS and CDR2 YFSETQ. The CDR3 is CASSLGQGSPLHF. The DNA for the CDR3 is TGCGCCAGCAGCTTGGGACAGGGTTCACCCCTCCACTTT.

The chain's CDR3 is CASSSGTATGELFF. CDR3 DNA: TGTGCCAGCAGCTCCGGGACTGCCACCGGGGAGCTGTTTTTT. The chain carries TRBV7-3 and TRBJ2-2, with a possible D match to TRBD2 (6 bases). V lost 4 bases and J lost 4, with 10 bases in between. Per germline, CDR1 SGHTA and CDR2 FQGTGA. This CDR3 is 14 amino acids long. Full variable domain (remainder filled in from reference TRBV7-3 and TRBJ2-2): GAGVSQTPSNKVTEKGKYVELRCDPISGHTALYWYRQSLGQGPEFLIYFQGTGAADDSGLPNDRFFAVRPEGSVSTLKIQRTERGDSAVYLCASSSGTATGELFFGEGSRLTVL.

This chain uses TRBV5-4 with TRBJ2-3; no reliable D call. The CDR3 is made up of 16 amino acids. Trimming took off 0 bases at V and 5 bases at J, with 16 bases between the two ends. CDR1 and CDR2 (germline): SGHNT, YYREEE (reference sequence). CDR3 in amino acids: CASSLAVGQLGDTQYF. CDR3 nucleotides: TGTGCCAGCAGCTTGGCCGTCGGCCAGCTGGGAGATACGCAGTATTTT.

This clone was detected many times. CDR3 in amino acids: CATSSARTGGSYNSPLHF. The CDR3 DNA is TGTGCCACCAGCAGTGCCCGGACAGGGGGCTCCTATAATTCACCCCTCCACTTT. This chain joins TRBV15 and TRBJ1-6; the match to TRBD1 covers 10 bases. The CDR3 is 18 amino acids. V was clipped by 3 bases and J by 0 bases; unmatched bases: 5. Per germline, CDR1 LNHNV and CDR2 YYDKDF (reference sequence).

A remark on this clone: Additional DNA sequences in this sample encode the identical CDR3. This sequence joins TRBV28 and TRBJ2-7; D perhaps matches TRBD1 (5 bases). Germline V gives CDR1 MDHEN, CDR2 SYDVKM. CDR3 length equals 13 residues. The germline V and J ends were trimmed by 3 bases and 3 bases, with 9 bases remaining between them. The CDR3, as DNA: TGTGCCAGCAGTTTGAGTCAGGGCTACGAGCAGTACTTC. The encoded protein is CASSLSQGYEQYF.

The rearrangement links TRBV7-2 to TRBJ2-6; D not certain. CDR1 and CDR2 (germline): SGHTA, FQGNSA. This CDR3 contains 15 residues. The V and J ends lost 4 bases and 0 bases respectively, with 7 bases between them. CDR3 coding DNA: TGTGCCAGCAGCTCCCTTAGCTCTGGGGCCAACGTCCTGACTTTC. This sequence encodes CASSSLSSGANVLTF.

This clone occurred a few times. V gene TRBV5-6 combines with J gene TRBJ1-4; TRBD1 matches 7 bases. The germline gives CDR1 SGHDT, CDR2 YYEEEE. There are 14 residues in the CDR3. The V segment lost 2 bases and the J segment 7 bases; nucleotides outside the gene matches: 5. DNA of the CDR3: TGTGCCAGCAGCTTAGGGGGCAGGGTTGAAAAACTGTTTTTT. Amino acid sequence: CASSLGGRVEKLFF.